What follows is one T cell receptor (beta chain) and its context. As originally analysed: Amplifying reference gene primers gave estimates of nucleated cell counts. Here immunoSEQ multiplex PCR was the method, and the copy in TCRdb shows in-frame clones only, minus some. V and J calls and clone size are those listed in that table; D and trimming were worked out from the DNA. The sample gives around 330,000 clones, 70% to 90% of which show up once; 1.5% to 2% is in the top ten. The record originates from a study of blood T cell repertoires in COVID-19. For the study at large: The analysed material was cDNA or gDNA that came from T cells, B-cell-depleted T cells, or PBMCs.

Deletions cut 5 bases from V and 1 base from J, with 8 bases between. Germline loops: CDR1 SEHNR, CDR2 FQNEAQ (reference sequence). The CDR3 totals 13 residues. This sequence was found in a woman between 25 and 40 years old with COVID-19, enrolled during active disease. This rearrangement joins TRBV7-9 to TRBJ1-1, with D unresolved. Specimen: peripheral blood. The DNA for the CDR3 is TGTGCCAGCAGCGGGTCGGGGAACACTGAAGCTTTCTTT. Its translation: CASSGSGNTEAFF.